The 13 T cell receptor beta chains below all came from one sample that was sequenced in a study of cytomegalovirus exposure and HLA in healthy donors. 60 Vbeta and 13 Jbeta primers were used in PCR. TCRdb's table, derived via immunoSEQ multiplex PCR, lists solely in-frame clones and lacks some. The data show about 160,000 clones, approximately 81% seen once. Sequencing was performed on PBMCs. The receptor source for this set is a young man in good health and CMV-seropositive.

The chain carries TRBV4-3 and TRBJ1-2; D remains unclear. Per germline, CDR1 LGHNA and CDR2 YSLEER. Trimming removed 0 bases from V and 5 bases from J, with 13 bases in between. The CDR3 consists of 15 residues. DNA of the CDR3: TGCGCCAGCAGCCAAGATCGTTATGGCGGATATGGCTACACCTTC. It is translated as CASSQDRYGGYGYTF.

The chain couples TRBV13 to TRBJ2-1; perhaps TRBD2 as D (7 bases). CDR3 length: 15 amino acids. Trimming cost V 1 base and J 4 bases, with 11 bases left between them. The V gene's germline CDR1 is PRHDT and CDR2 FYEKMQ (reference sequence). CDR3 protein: CASSLEGGAYNEQFF. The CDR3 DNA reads TGTGCCAGCAGCTTAGAGGGGGGGGCATACAATGAGCAGTTCTTC.

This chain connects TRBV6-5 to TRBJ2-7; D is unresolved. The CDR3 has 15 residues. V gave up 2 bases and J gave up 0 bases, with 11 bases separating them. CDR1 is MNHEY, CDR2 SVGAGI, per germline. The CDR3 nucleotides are TGTGCCAGCAGTTACAGTGAGGTTAGCTCCTACGAGCAGTACTTC. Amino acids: CASSYSEVSSYEQYF.

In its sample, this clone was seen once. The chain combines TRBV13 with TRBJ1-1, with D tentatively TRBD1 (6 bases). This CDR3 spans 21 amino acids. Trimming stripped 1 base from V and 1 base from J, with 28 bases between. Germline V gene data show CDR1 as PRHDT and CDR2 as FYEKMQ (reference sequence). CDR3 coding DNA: TGTGCCAGCAGCTTAGAAGGTCTAGCGGGGGGCGCCACAAAACGGAACACTGAAGCTTTCTTT. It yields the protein CASSLEGLAGGATKRNTEAFF.

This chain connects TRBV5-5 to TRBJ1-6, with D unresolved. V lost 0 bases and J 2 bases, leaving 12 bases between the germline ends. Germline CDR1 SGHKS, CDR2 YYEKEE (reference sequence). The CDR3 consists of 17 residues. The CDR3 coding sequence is TGTGCCAGCAGCTTGGAAAGGTGGGCCACCTATAATTCACCCCTCCACTTT. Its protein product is CASSLERWATYNSPLHF.

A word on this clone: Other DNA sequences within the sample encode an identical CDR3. Here the CDR3 DNA reads TGTGCCATCAGTGAGTCTCGGGGGCAGGGGGACCAGCCCCAGCATTTT. Its translation is CAISESRGQGDQPQHF. The chain couples TRBV10-3 to TRBJ1-5; 7 bases are a match to TRBD1. V lost 0 bases and J lost 7; bases outside the gene matches: 9. The germline CDR1 and CDR2 sequences are ENHRY and SYGVKD. The CDR3 runs 16 residues.

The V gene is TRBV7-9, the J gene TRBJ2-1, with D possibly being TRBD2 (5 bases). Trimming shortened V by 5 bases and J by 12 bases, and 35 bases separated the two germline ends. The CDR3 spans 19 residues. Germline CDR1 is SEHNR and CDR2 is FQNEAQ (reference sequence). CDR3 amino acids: CASSQNSRPTPHDLRVQFF. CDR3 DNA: TGTGCCAGCAGCCAGAACAGCCGTCCGACACCCCATGACTTGAGGGTGCAGTTCTTC.

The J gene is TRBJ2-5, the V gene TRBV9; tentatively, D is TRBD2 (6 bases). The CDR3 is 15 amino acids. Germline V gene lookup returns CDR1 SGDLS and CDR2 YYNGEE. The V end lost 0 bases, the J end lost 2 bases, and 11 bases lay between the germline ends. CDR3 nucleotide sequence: TGTGCCAGCAGCGTAGTCGGGGGACCACAAGAGACCCAGTACTTC. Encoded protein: CASSVVGGPQETQYF.

DNA for the CDR3: TGCGCCAGCGCCCAGGGGGGTAACACTGAAGCTTTCTTT. Translated: CASAQGGNTEAFF. The V call is TRBV4-1, the J call TRBJ1-1, with 7 bases that match TRBD1. Trimming at V came to 8 bases and at J to 2 bases, leaving 5 bases not matched to a gene. The CDR3 spans 13 residues. Germline V gene sequence: CDR1 MGHRA, CDR2 YSYEKL.

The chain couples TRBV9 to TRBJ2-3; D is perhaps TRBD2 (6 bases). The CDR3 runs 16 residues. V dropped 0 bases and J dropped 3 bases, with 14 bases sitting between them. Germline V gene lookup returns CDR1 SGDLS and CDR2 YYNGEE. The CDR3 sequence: CASSVGGSGVTDTQYF. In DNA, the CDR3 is TGTGCCAGCAGCGTAGGGGGTAGCGGCGTTACAGATACGCAGTATTTT.

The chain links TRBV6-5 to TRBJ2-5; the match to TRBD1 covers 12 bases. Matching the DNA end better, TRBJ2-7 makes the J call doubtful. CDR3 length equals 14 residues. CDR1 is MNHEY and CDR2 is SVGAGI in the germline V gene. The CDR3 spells CASSPGTGGNEQYF. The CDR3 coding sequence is TGTGCCAGCAGTCCCGGGACAGGGGGCAACGAGCAGTACTTC.

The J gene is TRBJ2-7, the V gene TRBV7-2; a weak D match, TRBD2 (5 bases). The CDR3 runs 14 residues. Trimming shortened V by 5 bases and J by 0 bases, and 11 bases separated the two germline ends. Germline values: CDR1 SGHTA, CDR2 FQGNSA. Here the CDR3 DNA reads TGTGCCAGCAGCCTTAGCGCCGGCTCCTACGAGCAGTACTTC. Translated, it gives CASSLSAGSYEQYF.

The CDR3 nucleotides read TGTGCCAGCAGCTTAACCGGCAGGGGGCCGCATGCTAGCAATCAGCCCCAGCATTTT. Residues: CASSLTGRGPHASNQPQHF. V and J are TRBV7-3 and TRBJ1-5; 8 bases agree with TRBD1. Unmatched junction bases numbered 10, after V lost 0 bases and J lost 0 bases. Per the germline V gene, CDR1 is SGHTA and CDR2 is FQGTGA. The CDR3 loop spans 19 amino acids.